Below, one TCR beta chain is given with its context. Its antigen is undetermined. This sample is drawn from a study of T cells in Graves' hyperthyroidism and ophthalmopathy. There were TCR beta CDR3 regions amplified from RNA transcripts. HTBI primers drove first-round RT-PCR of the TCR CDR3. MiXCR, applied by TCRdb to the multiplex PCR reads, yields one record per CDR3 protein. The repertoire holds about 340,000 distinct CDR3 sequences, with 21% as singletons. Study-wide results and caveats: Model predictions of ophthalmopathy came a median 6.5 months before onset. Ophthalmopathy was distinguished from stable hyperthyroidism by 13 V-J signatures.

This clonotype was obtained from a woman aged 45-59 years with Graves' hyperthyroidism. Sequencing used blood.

DNA for the CDR3: TGTGCCAGCAACGACGTGGGGGGGCCCGAGCAGTACTTC. The encoded protein is CASNDVGGPEQYF. V gene TRBV2 combines with J gene TRBJ2-7; a possible D gene is TRBD2 (7 bases). This CDR3 contains 13 residues. Deletions cut 7 bases from V and 6 bases from J, with 16 bases between. Germline-derived CDR1 and CDR2 are SNHLY and FYNNEI.